The clone carrying this T cell receptor (beta chain) was found a few times. What it binds is not known. This entry comes from a study of early T cells in non-severe SARS-CoV-2 infection. Study overall: Sequencing of unsorted whole blood was done on bulk RNA, leaving chains unpaired.

This CDR3 region has 17 residues. Trimming stripped 0 bases from V and 1 base from J, with 13 bases between. Per the germline V gene, CDR1 is SGDLS and CDR2 is YYNGEE. Overall study results and limits: Clonotype matching in VDJdb favored anti-spike CD8 responses and did not capture private and CD4 specificities.

Tagging with unique molecular identifiers was applied to individual cDNA molecules. In TCRdb, the 5' RACE reads were re-called with MiXCR into one record per CDR3 protein. Among 40,000 to 55,000 distinct CDR3 sequences listed, 23% were seen once. This material consisted of whole blood, taken at baseline. The receptor's source is an adult who was a healthcare worker with PCR-confirmed SARS-CoV-2 infection or an uninfected control (not recorded which). The chain combines TRBV9 with TRBJ2-2; tentative D call: TRBD1 (5 bases). The CDR3: CASSVGGRPKNTGELFF. The CDR3 coding sequence is TGTGCCAGCAGCGTAGGGGGCAGACCAAAGAACACCGGGGAGCTGTTTTTT. The full variable domain, with the rest looked up from reference TRBV9 and TRBJ2-2, is DSGVTQTPKHLITATGQRVTLRCSPRSGDLSVYWYQQSLDQGLQFLIQYYNGEERAKGNILERFSAQQFPDLHSELNLSSLELGDSALYFCASSVGGRPKNTGELFFGEGSRLTVL.